This TCR beta chain was documented in a study of T cells expressing NK-cell markers. Across the study: Researchers got TCR beta repertoires out of sorted CD3+CD56+NKG2C+, CD3+CD56+NKG2C- and CD3+CD56-NKG2C+ T cells. Eight donors were sequenced, seven testing HCMV-seropositive and one testing seronegative. Study conclusions and caveats: Whether expanded NKG2C+ T cell clones were HCMV specific stayed uncertain.

This CDR3 spans 17 amino acids. The germline V gene has CDR1 SGHRS and CDR2 YFSETQ. Each CDR3 protein gets one entry in TCRdb, which reprocessed the 5' RACE reads and gives no DNA. There are about 160,000 distinct CDR3 sequences in the sample, with approximately 18% held by the top ten. With regard to this clonotype: Its antigen remains unknown.

Sequencing was carried out using blood T cells: a sorted CD56 or NKG2C T cell subset, CD4+ or CD8+ T cells, or bulk PBMC T cells (not recorded which). The receptor's source is a woman between 18 and 69 years old in good health. The chain couples TRBV5-1 to TRBJ1-1; without DNA, the TCRdb call of TRBD1 cannot be checked. CDR3 sequence: CASSLIGGGTMNTEAFF.